This T cell receptor beta chain was retrieved from a study of human T cells and chemical hapten exposure. This clonotype showed up just a few times. J was trimmed by 5 bases and V by 6 bases; bases with no gene match: 14. The length of the CDR3 is 15 residues. Germline V gene lookup returns CDR1 DFQATT and CDR2 SNEGSKA (reference sequence). The time point is: pre-sensitization, week 0. Noted treatment: therapeutic diphenylcyclopropenone sensitization with weekly scalp DPC. TCRdb fed the RACE reads into MiXCR, producing one record per CDR3 protein. The sample lists about 260,000 distinct CDR3 sequences; 8.6% were seen once.

The sequencing here drew on whole blood, taken in connection with sensitization to the hapten diphenylcyclopropenone (DPC). The chain combines TRBV20-1 with TRBJ2-3, with 7 bases fitting TRBD2. The receptor was isolated from a woman aged 40 to 50 with alopecia areata. Some clones in this sample may be carry-over from other donors' samples. As DNA, the CDR3 is TGCAGTGCCAAGGAGGGTTGGCGGGAGATAGATACGCAGTATTTT. This gives the protein CSAKEGWREIDTQYF.